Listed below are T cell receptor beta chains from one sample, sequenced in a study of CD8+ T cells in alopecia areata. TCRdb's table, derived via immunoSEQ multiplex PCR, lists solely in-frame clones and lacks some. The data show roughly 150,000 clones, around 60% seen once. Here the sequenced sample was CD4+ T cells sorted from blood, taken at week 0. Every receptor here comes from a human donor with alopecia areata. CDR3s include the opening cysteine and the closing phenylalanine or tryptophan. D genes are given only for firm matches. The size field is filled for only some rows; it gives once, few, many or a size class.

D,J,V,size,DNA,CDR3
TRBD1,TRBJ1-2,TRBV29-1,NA,TGCAGCGTTGCGACAGGGAGTACGATTGGCTACACCTTC,CSVATGSTIGYTF
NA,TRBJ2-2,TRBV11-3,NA,TGTGCCAGCAGCTTAGGCGGGGGCGCAGCCGGGGAGCTGTTTTTT,CASSLGGGAAGELFF
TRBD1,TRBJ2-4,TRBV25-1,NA,TGTGCCAGCAGTGATCTCGGACAGGAGGCCAAAAACATTCAGTACTTC,CASSDLGQEAKNIQYF
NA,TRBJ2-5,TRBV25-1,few,TGTGCCAGCAGTGAGGGGGGGACAAGAGAGACCCAGTACTTC,CASSEGGTRETQYF
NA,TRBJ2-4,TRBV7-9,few,TGTGCCAGCAGCTTGGAAGCGGGTAACATTCAGTACTTC,CASSLEAGNIQYF
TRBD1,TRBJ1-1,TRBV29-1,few,TGCAGCGTGAAGGGACAGGGGAGCACTGAAGCTTTCTTT,CSVKGQGSTEAFF
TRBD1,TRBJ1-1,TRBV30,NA,TGTGCCTGGAGGTCCCGGGACAGGCGTCGCTTTGGAGCTTTCTTT,CAWRSRDRRRFGAFF
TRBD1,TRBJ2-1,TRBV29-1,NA,TGCAGCGTTACGACCGGGACAGGGGGCAATGAGCAGTTCTTC,CSVTTGTGGNEQFF
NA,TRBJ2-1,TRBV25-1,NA,TGTGCCAGCAGTGAATATCGGGTCGATGAGCAGTTCTTC,CASSEYRVDEQFF
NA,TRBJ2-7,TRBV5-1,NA,TGCGCCAGCGCTCGAGGGAAGCAGTACTTC,CASARGKQYF
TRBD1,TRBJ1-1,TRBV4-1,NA,TGCGCCAGCAGCGACAGACAGGGACTCGAAGCTTTCTTT,CASSDRQGLEAFF
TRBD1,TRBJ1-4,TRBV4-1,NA,TGCGCCAGCAGCCAAGGACAGGGGGTGATGGCTAATGAAAAACTGTTTTTT,CASSQGQGVMANEKLFF
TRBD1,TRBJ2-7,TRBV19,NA,TGTGCCAGTAGTCGCCCTCGGGACAGGGGTGACGAGCAGTACTTC,CASSRPRDRGDEQYF
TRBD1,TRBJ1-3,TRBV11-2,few,TGTGCCAGCAGCCGACGGGACAGCCTCTCTGGAAACACCATATATTTT,CASSRRDSLSGNTIYF
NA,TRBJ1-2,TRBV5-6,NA,TGTGCCAGCAGCTTAGGAGGGAACTATGGCTACACCTTC,CASSLGGNYGYTF